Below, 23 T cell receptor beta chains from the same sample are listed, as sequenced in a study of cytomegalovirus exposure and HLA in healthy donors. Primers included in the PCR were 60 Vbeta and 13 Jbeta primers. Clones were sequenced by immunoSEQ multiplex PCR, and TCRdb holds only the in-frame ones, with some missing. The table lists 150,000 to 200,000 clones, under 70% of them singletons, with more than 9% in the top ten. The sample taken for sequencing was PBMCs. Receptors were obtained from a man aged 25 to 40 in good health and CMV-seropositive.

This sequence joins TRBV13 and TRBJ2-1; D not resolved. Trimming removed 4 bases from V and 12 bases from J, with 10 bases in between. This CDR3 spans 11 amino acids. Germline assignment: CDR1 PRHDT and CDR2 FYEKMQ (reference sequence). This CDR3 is CASSSILGQFF. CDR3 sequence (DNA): TGTGCCAGCAGCTCTATCCTTGGGCAGTTCTTC. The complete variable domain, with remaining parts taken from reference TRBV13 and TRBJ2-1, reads AAGVIQSPRHLIKEKRETATLKCYPIPRHDTVYWYQQGPGQDPQFLISFYEKMQSDKGSIPDRFSAQQFSDYHSELNMSSLELGDSALYFCASSSILGQFFGPGTRLTVL.

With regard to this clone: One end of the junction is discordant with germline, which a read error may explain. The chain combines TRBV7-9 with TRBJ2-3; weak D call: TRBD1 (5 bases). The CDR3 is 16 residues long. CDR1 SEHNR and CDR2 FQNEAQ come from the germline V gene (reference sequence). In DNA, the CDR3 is TGTGCCAGCACCTTAGGGGCAGTGGAACGTCGAGATACGCAGTATTTT. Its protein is CASTLGAVERRDTQYF.

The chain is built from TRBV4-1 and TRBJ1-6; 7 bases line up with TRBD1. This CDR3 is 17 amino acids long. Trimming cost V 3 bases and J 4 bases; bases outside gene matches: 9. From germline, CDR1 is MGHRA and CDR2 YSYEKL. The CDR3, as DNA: TGCGCCAGCAGCCAGCCCCCTGGGACAGCTTATAATTCACCCCTCCACTTT. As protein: CASSQPPGTAYNSPLHF.

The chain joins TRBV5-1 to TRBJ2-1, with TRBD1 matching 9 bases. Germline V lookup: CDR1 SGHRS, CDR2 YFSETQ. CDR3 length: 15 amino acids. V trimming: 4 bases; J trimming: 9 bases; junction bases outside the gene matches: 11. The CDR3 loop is CASSPEPGQGFEQFF. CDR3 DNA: TGCGCCAGCAGCCCCGAGCCAGGACAGGGGTTTGAGCAGTTCTTC. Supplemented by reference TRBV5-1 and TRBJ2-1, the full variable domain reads KAGVTQTPRYLIKTRGQQVTLSCSPISGHRSVSWYQQTPGQGLQFLFEYFSETQRNKGNFPGRFSGRQFSNSRSEMNVSTLELGDSALYLCASSPEPGQGFEQFFGPGTRLTVL.

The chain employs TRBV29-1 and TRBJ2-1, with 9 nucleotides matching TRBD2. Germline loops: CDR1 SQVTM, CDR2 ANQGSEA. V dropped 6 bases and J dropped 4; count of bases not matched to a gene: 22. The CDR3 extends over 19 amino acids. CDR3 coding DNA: TGCAGCGTCCCGTCCAGGGGACTTACGGGACTAGCCGAATACAATGAGCAGTTCTTC. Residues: CSVPSRGLTGLAEYNEQFF.

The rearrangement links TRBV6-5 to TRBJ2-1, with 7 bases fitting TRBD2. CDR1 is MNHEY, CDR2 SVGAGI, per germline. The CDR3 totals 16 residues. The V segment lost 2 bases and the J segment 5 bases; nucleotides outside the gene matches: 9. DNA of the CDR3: TGTGCCAGCAGTTACCAGAGCGGGGCCTTTAACAATGAGCAGTTCTTC. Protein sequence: CASSYQSGAFNNEQFF.

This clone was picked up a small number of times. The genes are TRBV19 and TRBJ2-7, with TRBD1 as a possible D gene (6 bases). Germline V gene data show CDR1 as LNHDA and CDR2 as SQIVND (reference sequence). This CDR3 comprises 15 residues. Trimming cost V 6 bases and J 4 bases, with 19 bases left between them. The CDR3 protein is CASRPRGTTKYEQYF. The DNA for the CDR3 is TGTGCCAGTAGACCCAGGGGTACCACAAAATACGAGCAGTACTTC.

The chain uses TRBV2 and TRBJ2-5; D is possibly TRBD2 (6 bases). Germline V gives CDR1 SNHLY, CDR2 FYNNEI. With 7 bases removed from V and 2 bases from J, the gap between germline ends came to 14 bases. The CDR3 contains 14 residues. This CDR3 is CASKFGGKQETQYF. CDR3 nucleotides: TGTGCCAGCAAGTTTGGCGGGAAACAAGAGACCCAGTACTTC.

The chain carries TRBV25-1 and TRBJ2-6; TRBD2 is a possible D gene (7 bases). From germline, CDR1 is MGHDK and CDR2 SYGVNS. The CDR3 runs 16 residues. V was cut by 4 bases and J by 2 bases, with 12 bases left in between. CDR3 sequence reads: CASSVGGAAGANVLTF. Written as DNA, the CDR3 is TGTGCCAGCAGTGTAGGGGGGGCAGCTGGGGCCAACGTCCTGACTTTC.

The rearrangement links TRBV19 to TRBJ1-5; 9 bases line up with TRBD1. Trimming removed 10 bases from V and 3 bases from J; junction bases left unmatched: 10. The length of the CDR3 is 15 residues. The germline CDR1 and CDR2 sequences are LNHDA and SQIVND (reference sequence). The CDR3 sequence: CATRRTGVNNQPQHF. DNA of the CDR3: TGTGCCACTAGGAGGACAGGGGTTAACAATCAGCCCCAGCATTTT.

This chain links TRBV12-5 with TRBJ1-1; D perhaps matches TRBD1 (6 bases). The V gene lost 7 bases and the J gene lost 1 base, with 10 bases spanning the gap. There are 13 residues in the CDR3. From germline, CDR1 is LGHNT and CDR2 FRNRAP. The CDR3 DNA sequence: TGTGCTAGTGTCGGACAGTCGAACACTGAAGCTTTCTTT. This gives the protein CASVGQSNTEAFF.

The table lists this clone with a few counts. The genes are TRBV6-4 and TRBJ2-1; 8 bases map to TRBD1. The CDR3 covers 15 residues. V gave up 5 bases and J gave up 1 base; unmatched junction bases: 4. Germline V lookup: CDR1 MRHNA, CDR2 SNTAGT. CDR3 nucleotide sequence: TGTGCCAGCAGTTACAACAGGGGGTCCTACAATGAGCAGTTCTTC. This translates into CASSYNRGSYNEQFF.

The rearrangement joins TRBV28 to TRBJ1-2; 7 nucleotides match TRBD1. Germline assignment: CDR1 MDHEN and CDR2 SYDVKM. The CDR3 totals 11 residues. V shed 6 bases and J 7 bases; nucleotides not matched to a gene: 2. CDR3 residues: CASRRDSGYTF. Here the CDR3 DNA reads TGTGCCAGCAGACGGGACAGTGGCTACACCTTC.

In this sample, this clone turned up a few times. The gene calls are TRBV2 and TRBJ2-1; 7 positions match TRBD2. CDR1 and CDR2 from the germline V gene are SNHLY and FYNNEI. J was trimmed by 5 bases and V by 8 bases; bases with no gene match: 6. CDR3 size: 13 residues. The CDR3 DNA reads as TGTGCCAGCTATGCGGGAGCTCACAATGAGCAGTTCTTC. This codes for CASYAGAHNEQFF.

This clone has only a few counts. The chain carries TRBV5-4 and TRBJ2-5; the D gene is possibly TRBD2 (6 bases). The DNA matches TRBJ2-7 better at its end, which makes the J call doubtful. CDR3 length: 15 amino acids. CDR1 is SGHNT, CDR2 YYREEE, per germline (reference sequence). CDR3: CASSLGRDWTYEQYF. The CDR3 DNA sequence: TGTGCCAGCAGCTTGGGCCGGGACTGGACCTACGAGCAGTACTTC.

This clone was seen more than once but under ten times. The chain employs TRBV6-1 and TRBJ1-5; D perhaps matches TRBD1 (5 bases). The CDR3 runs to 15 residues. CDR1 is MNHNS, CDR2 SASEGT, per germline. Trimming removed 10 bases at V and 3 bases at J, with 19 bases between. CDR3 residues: CATPGRGDNNQPQHF. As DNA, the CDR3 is TGTGCCACCCCCGGAAGGGGTGATAACAATCAGCCCCAGCATTTT.

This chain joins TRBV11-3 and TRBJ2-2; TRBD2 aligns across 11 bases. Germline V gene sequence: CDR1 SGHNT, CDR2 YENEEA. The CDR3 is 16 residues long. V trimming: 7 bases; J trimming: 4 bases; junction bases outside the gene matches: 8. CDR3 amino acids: CASTSPGLAVTGELFF. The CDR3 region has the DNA TGTGCCAGCACATCGCCGGGACTAGCGGTCACCGGGGAGCTGTTTTTT.

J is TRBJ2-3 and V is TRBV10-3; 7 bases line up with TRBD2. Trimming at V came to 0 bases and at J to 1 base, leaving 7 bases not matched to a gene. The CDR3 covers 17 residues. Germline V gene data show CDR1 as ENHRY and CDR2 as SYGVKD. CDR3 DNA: TGTGCCATCAGTGAGTCGAAGGGGCTAGCGGGCACAGATACGCAGTATTTT. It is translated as CAISESKGLAGTDTQYF.

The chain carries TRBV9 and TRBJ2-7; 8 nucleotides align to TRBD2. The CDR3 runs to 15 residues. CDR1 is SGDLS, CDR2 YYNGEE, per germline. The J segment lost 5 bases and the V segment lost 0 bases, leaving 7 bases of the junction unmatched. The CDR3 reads CASSVAGLAGHEQYF. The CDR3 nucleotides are TGTGCCAGCAGCGTAGCGGGGCTAGCGGGTCACGAGCAGTACTTC.

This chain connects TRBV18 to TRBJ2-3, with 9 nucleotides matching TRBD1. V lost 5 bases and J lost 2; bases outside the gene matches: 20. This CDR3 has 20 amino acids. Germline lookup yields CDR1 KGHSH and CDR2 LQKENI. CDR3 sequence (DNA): TGTGCCAGCTCAACGGTCTTGACAGGGGGTGACGGCGACCTCACAGATACGCAGTATTTT. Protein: CASSTVLTGGDGDLTDTQYF. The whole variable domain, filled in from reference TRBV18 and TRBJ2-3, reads NAGVMQNPRHLVRRRGQEARLRCSPMKGHSHVYWYRQLPEEGLKFMVYLQKENIIDESGMPKERFSAEFPKEGPSILRIQQVVRGDSAAYFCASSTVLTGGDGDLTDTQYFGPGTRLTVL.

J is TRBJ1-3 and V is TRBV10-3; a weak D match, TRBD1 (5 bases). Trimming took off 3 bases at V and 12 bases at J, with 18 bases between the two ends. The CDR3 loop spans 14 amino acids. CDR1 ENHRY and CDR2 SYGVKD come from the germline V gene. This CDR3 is CAISDSAGGRGIYF. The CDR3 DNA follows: TGTGCCATCAGTGATTCGGCGGGGGGACGGGGCATATATTTT.

The CDR3 loop reads CASALSSNEKLFF. DNA for the CDR3: TGTGCCAGTGCCTTGAGCTCGAATGAAAAACTGTTTTTT. V and J are TRBV21-1 and TRBJ1-4. TRBV21-1 is listed as a pseudogene. CDR3 length equals 13 residues.

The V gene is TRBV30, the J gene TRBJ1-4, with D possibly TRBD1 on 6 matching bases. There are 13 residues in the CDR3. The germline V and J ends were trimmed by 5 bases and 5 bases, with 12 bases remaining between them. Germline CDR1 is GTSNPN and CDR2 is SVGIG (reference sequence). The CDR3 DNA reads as TGTGCCTGGGCAGGGGACACGAATGAAAAACTGTTTTTT. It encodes CAWAGDTNEKLFF.